The 20 T cell receptor beta chains reported below all come from one sample, sequenced in a study of response to subunit inactivated influenza vaccine. TCRdb fed the RT-PCR reads into MiXCR, producing one record per CDR3 protein. The sample holds 400,000 to 650,000 distinct CDR3 sequences; approximately 7.2% are singletons and the top ten take roughly 14%. The sample was PBMCs from blood, taken less than 25 months after vaccination. These receptor sequences come from a man aged 45-69 years who received an inactivated influenza vaccine.

This clonotype was picked up a small number of times. The chain couples TRBV6-2 or TRBV6-3 to TRBJ2-7, with TRBD2 identical over 11 bases. This CDR3 is built from 17 residues. Germline V gene sequence: CDR1 MNHEY, CDR2 SVGEGT. Trimming cost V 0 bases and J 0 bases; bases outside gene matches: 4. The CDR3 nucleotides are TGTGCCAGCAGTTACTCCACTAGCGGGAGAGTCTCCTACGAGCAGTACTTC. Its protein is CASSYSTSGRVSYEQYF.

This clonotype has a handful of counts. This sequence joins TRBV2 and TRBJ2-7, with 7 bases that match TRBD2. V shed 5 bases, J shed 5 bases, and the junction held 9 bases outside the gene matches. The germline V gene has CDR1 SNHLY and CDR2 FYNNEI. The CDR3 length is 14 residues. In DNA, the CDR3 is TGTGCCAGCAGTAGGGCCGGGACTATTAACGAGCAGTACTTC. Translation: CASSRAGTINEQYF. The variable domain in full, completed from reference TRBV2 and TRBJ2-7, reads EPEVTQTPSHQVTQMGQEVILRCVPISNHLYFYWYRQILGQKVEFLVSFYNNEISEKSEIFDDQFSVERPDGSNFTLKIRSTKLEDSAMYFCASSRAGTINEQYFGPGTRLTVT.

This clonotype appeared a few times. The chain joins TRBV4-3 to TRBJ2-5, with 9 bases aligning to TRBD2. There are 16 residues in the CDR3. Germline trimming cut 1 base from V and 6 bases from J; bases unmatched to any gene: 9. Germline CDR1 reads LGHNA; CDR2 reads YSLEER. This CDR3 is CASSQGVAGEGKTQYF. The CDR3 DNA reads TGCGCCAGCAGCCAAGGAGTAGCGGGGGAGGGGAAGACCCAGTACTTC.

This clonotype was seen more than once but under ten times. This sequence joins TRBV3-1 and TRBJ1-1; D unclear. Germline values: CDR1 LGHDT, CDR2 YNNKEL (reference sequence). The CDR3 spans 16 residues. Deletions cut 1 base from V and 1 base from J, with 13 bases between. The CDR3 sequence is CASSQVVRNRNTEAFF. CDR3 DNA: TGTGCCAGCAGCCAAGTGGTACGCAATCGGAACACTGAAGCTTTCTTT.

The chain employs TRBV29-1 and TRBJ1-1; a possible D gene is TRBD1 (5 bases). Deletions cut 3 bases from V and 1 base from J, with 6 bases between. Per the germline V gene, CDR1 is SQVTM and CDR2 is ANQGSEA. The CDR3 runs to 12 residues. The CDR3 here is CSVEGPNTEAFF. In nucleotides, the CDR3 is TGCAGCGTTGAGGGGCCGAACACTGAAGCTTTCTTT.

This clonotype has ten or more counts. The chain carries TRBV7-8 and TRBJ2-7; no clear D gene. The germline V gene has CDR1 SGHVS and CDR2 FQNEAQ. CDR3 size: 13 residues. V was shortened by 1 base and J by 6 bases, with 10 bases between the two germline ends. The CDR3 DNA reads as TGTGCCAGCAGCTTAGGGCTTGACGGCGAGCAGTACTTC. As protein: CASSLGLDGEQYF.

The chain links TRBV11-2 to TRBJ1-5; possible D gene TRBD1, 5 bases. The CDR3 is 12 residues long. Trimming shortened V by 8 bases and J by 4 bases, and 9 bases separated the two germline ends. Germline CDR1 SGHAT, CDR2 FQNNGV. CDR3 coding DNA: TGTGCCAGCCAGGACATGAATCAGCCCCAGCATTTT. Amino acid sequence: CASQDMNQPQHF.

This clonotype has just a few counts. The chain carries TRBV7-8 and TRBJ2-5, with 12 bases matching TRBD2. The CDR3 loop spans 16 amino acids. Germline V gene data show CDR1 as SGHVS and CDR2 as FQNEAQ. V lost 5 bases, J lost 5 bases, and 9 bases stayed unmatched. DNA for the CDR3: TGTGCCAGCAGCCCATTGACTAGCGGGAGCCGGGAGACCCAGTACTTC. It encodes CASSPLTSGSRETQYF.

The rearrangement links TRBV5-1 to TRBJ2-3, with 7 nucleotides matching TRBD2. The ends lost 0 bases at V and 1 base at J; junction bases unmatched: 5. This CDR3 is 16 amino acids long. Germline CDR1 is SGHRS and CDR2 is YFSETQ. CDR3 bases: TGCGCCAGCAGCTTGGATTCGGCGGGGGGCACAGATACGCAGTATTTT. Protein sequence: CASSLDSAGGTDTQYF.

V and J are TRBV7-9 and TRBJ2-2; TRBD1 might be the D (5 bases). The ends were cut back, 4 bases at V and 3 bases at J, with 12 bases in the middle. The CDR3 has 15 amino acids. Per the germline V gene, CDR1 is SEHNR and CDR2 is FQNEAQ (reference sequence). In DNA form, the CDR3 reads TGTGCCAGCAGCTCACCGGACACATACACCGGGGAGCTGTTTTTT. Protein: CASSSPDTYTGELFF.

This clonotype has at least ten counts. V and J are TRBV5-1 and TRBJ1-2, with unresolved D. The CDR3 is made up of 13 amino acids. V lost 4 bases to trimming and J lost 10 bases, with 17 bases between them. From germline, CDR1 is SGHRS and CDR2 YFSETQ. CDR3: CASSPDTNWDYTF. The CDR3 coding sequence is TGCGCCAGCAGCCCCGATACAAACTGGGACTACACCTTC.

This clonotype was seen repeatedly, ten times or more. This chain uses TRBV5-1 with TRBJ2-1; 14 bases are a match to TRBD2. CDR3 length equals 14 residues. The trim removed 5 bases at V and 12 bases at J, leaving 7 bases unmatched. Germline CDR1 is SGHRS and CDR2 is YFSETQ. In DNA, the CDR3 is TGCGCCAGCAGAGGGACTAGCGGGGGATTGGGGCAGTTCTTC. It translates to CASRGTSGGLGQFF.

This chain uses TRBV4-2 with TRBJ2-1; 12 positions match TRBD2. This CDR3 is built from 15 residues. The junction had 7 bases not matched to a gene; V was cut back by 4 bases and J by 9 bases. In germline, CDR1 is LGHNA, CDR2 YNFKEQ. In nucleotides, the CDR3 is TGTGCCAGCAGCCCTAGCGGGAGGGTATGGGGTGAGCAGTTCTTC. It is translated as CASSPSGRVWGEQFF.

This clonotype was seen at least ten times. The chain carries TRBV6-1 and TRBJ1-6; maybe TRBD1 (5 bases). This CDR3 spans 14 amino acids. Germline values: CDR1 MNHNS, CDR2 SASEGT. Trimming cost V 6 bases and J 7 bases, with 13 bases left between them. The CDR3 DNA reads as TGTGCCAGCAGGATGGACACGGGGAATTCACCCCTCCACTTT. This sequence encodes CASRMDTGNSPLHF.

This clonotype was observed a few times. V usage is TRBV6-1 and J usage is TRBJ1-1; D gene uncertain. This CDR3 contains 17 residues. Germline V gene lookup returns CDR1 MNHNS and CDR2 SASEGT. The ends were cut back, 7 bases at V and 5 bases at J, with 26 bases in the middle. The CDR3: CASTPLSGGGRSTEAFF. CDR3 nucleotide sequence: TGTGCCAGCACCCCTCTCTCGGGCGGAGGGCGGAGTACTGAAGCTTTCTTT.

This clonotype was recorded at least ten times. The rearrangement joins TRBV12-3 or TRBV12-4 to TRBJ1-1, with D unresolved. CDR3 size: 13 residues. V dropped 3 bases and J dropped 9 bases, with 14 bases sitting between them. CDR3 residues: CASSFRNRAQAFF. The CDR3 DNA reads TGTGCCAGCAGTTTCAGAAACAGAGCTCAAGCTTTCTTT.

V gene TRBV6-5 combines with J gene TRBJ1-2; 8 nucleotides line up with TRBD1. The CDR3 extends over 12 amino acids. Germline-derived CDR1 and CDR2 are MNHEY and SVGAGI. Trimming took 7 bases from V and 8 from J; bases not matched to a gene: 6. The CDR3 coding sequence is TGTGCCAGCACCCGGACAGGGATCGGCTACACCTTC. It is translated as CASTRTGIGYTF.

This clonotype was counted at least ten times. This chain connects TRBV6-1 to TRBJ2-5, with 7 bases identical to TRBD1. CDR3 length: 14 amino acids. Germline-derived CDR1 and CDR2 are MNHNS and SASEGT. J gave up 5 bases and V 6 bases, and 9 bases lay outside the gene matches. The DNA of the CDR3 is TGTGCCAGCAGACGGGGACAGACCCTGGAGACCCAGTACTTC. Translating gives CASRRGQTLETQYF.

The V and J genes are TRBV10-3 and TRBJ1-1; D may be TRBD1 (6 bases). CDR1 is ENHRY and CDR2 is SYGVKD in the germline V gene. V lost 0 bases and J 11 bases, leaving 16 bases between the germline ends. This CDR3 is 14 amino acids long. As DNA, the CDR3 is TGTGCCATCAGTGAGTCAAGCAGGGGAGACGGGGCTTTCTTT. This sequence encodes CAISESSRGDGAFF.

This clonotype was counted a few times. J is TRBJ2-5 and V is TRBV4-1; tentative D call: TRBD1 (5 bases). CDR3 length: 15 amino acids. Germline-derived CDR1 and CDR2 are MGHRA and YSYEKL. The ends were cut back, 1 base at V and 2 bases at J, with 11 bases in the middle. This CDR3 is CASSQGRQRQETQYF. CDR3 nucleotide sequence: TGCGCCAGCAGCCAAGGGCGACAGAGACAAGAGACCCAGTACTTC.